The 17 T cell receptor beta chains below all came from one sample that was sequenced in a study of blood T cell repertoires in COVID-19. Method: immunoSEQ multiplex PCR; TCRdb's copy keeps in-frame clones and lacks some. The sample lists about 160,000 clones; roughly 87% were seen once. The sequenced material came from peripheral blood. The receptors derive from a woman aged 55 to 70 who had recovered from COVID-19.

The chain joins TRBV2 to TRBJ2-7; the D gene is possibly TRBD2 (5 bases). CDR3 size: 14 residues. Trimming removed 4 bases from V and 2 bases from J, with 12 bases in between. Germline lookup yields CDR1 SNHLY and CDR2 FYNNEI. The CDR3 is CASSVGRGAYEQYF. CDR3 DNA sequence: TGTGCCAGCAGTGTGGGTCGGGGAGCCTACGAGCAGTACTTC.

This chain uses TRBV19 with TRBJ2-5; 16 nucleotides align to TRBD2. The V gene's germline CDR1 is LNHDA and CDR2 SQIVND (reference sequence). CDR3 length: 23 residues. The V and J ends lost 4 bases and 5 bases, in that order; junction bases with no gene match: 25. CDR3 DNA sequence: TGTGCCAGTAGTAGCGCCCTCCGAAACCCGGGACTAGCGGGGGGGCGCGTCGGTGAGACCCAGTACTTC. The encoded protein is CASSSALRNPGLAGGRVGETQYF.

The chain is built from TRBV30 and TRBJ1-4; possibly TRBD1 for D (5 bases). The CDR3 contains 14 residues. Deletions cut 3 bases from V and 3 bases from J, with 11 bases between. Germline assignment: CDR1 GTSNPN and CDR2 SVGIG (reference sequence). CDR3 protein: CAWRGDSPNEKLFF. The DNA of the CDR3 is TGTGCCTGGAGGGGCGACAGCCCTAATGAAAAACTGTTTTTT.

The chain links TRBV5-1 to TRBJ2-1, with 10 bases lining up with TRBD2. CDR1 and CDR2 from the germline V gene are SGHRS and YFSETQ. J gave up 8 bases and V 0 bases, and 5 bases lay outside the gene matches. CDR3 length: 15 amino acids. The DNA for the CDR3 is TGCGCCAGCAGCTTGGGTAGCGGGGGGTGGGATGAGCAGTTCTTC. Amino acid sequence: CASSLGSGGWDEQFF.

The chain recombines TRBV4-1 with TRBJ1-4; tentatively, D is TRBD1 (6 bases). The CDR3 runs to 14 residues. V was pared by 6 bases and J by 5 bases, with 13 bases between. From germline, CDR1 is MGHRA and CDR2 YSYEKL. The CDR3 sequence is CASRRTGSNEKLFF. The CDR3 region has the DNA TGCGCCAGCAGACGCACAGGGAGCAATGAAAAACTGTTTTTT.

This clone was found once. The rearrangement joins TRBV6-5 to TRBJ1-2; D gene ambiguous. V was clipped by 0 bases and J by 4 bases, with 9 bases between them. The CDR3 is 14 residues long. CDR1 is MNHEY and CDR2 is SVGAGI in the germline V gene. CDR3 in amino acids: CASSYSTGVYGYTF. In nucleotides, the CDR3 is TGTGCCAGCAGTTACTCGACCGGGGTCTATGGCTACACCTTC.

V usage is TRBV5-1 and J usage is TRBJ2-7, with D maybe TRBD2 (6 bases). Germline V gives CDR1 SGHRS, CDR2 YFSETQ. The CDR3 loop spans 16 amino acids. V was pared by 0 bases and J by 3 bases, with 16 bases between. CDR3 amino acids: CASSLGSGTGGYEQYF. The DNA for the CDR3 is TGCGCCAGCAGCTTGGGATCCGGGACTGGCGGCTACGAGCAGTACTTC.

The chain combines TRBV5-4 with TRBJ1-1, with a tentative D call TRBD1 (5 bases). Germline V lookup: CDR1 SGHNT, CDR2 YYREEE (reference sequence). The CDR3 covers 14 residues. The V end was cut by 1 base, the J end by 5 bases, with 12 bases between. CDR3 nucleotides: TGTGCCAGCAGCTTGAAGAGTTCAGGGACTGAAGCTTTCTTT. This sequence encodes CASSLKSSGTEAFF.

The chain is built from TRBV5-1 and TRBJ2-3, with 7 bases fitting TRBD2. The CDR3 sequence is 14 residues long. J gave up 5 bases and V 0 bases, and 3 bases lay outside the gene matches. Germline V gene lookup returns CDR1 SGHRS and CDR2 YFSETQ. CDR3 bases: TGCGCCAGCAGCTTGGCCAGGACTAGAGATACGCAGTATTTT. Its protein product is CASSLARTRDTQYF.

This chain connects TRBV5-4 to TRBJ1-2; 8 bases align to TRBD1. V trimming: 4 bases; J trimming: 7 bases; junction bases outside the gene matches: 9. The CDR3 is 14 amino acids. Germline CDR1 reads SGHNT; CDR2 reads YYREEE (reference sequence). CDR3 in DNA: TGTGCCAGCAGCAGAGTCGACAGGGGAGGTGGCTACACCTTC. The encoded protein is CASSRVDRGGGYTF.

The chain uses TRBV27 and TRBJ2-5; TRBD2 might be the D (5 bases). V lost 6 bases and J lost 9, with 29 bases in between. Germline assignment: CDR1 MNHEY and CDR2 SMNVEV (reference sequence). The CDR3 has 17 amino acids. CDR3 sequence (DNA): TGTGCCAGCAGCCGGGCGGGTACACCCACCCCCACCGGACCCCAGTACTTC. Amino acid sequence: CASSRAGTPTPTGPQYF.

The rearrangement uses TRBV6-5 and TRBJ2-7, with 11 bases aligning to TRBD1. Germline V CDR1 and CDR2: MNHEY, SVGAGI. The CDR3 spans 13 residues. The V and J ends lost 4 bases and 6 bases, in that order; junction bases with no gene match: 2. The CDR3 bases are TGTGCCAGCAGTTTTGGACAGGGGGCCGAGCAGTACTTC. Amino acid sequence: CASSFGQGAEQYF.

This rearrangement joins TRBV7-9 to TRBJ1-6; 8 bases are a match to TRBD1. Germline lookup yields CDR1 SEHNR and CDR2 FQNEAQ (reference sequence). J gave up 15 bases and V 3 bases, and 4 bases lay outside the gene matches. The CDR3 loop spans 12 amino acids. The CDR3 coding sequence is TGTGCCAGCAGCTTTGGACAGGGCCTCCTCCACTTT. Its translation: CASSFGQGLLHF.

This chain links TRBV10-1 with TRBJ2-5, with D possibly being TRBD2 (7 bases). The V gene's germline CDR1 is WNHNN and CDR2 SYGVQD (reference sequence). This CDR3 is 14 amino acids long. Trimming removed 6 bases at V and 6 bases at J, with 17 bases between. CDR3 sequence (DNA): TGCGCCAGCAGAGGGGGGGACGGCCGAAAGACCCAGTACTTC. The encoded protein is CASRGGDGRKTQYF.

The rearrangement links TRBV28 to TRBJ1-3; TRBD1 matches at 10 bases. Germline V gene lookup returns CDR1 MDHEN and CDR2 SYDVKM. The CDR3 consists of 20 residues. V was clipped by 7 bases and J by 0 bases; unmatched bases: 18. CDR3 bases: TGTGCCAGCACCTCAGGCGGGACAGGGGAATTTTTCCTCTCTGGAAACACCATATATTTT. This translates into CASTSGGTGEFFLSGNTIYF.

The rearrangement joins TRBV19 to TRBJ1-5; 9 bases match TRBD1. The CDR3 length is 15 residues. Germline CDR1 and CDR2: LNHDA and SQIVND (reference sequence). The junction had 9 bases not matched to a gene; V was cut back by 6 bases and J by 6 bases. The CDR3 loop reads CASRGQGRFTQPQHF. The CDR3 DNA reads TGTGCCAGTAGGGGACAGGGAAGATTCACTCAGCCCCAGCATTTT.

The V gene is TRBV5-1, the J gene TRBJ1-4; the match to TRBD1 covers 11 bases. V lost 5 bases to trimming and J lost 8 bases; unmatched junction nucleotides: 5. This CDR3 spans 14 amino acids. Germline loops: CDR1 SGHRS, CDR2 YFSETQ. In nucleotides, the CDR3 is TGCGCCAGCAGTTGGGACAGGGGGTCCGAAAAACTGTTTTTT. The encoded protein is CASSWDRGSEKLFF.